Below are 16 T cell receptor beta chains sequenced from a single sample in a study of long-term antiretroviral therapy in people with HIV. The assay used was immunoSEQ (version v3.0), run at survey level. Data came from immunoSEQ multiplex PCR; TCRdb stores just in-frame clones and leaves some out. This sample yields some 23,000 clones, of which around 80% are seen a single time; about 9% belongs to the top ten. The material was unsorted PBMCs, obtained 1.2 years after starting antiretroviral therapy. These TCRs come from a woman aged 40 to 55 with HIV.

The V gene is TRBV10-3, the J gene TRBJ1-1, with D tentatively TRBD1 (5 bases). V was pared by 5 bases and J by 1 base, with 11 bases between. The CDR3 totals 14 residues. Germline V lookup: CDR1 ENHRY, CDR2 SYGVKD. Written as DNA, the CDR3 is TGTGCCATCAGTTCAGGGCGGGGGAACACTGAAGCTTTCTTT. This encodes CAISSGRGNTEAFF.

The chain links TRBV6-1 to TRBJ2-4; D unresolved. CDR3 length: 12 amino acids. V was shortened by 1 base and J by 5 bases, with 3 bases between the two germline ends. CDR1 is MNHNS and CDR2 is SASEGT in the germline V gene. The CDR3 region has the DNA TGTGCCAGCAGTGAAGGGCAAAACATTCAGTACTTC. Residues: CASSEGQNIQYF.

CDR3 sequence (DNA): TGTGCCAGCAGTCGGACAGGGAAAACAGATACGCAGTATTTT. Translation: CASSRTGKTDTQYF. The chain carries TRBV6-5 and TRBJ2-3; 8 positions agree with TRBD1. Germline CDR1 and CDR2: MNHEY and SVGAGI. The CDR3 sequence is 14 residues long. The V and J ends lost 5 bases and 3 bases, in that order; junction bases with no gene match: 4.

This clone occurred a few times. The chain employs TRBV30 and TRBJ1-3; D not resolved. V was shortened by 0 bases and J by 0 bases, with 9 bases between the two germline ends. The CDR3 has 15 amino acids. Germline V gives CDR1 GTSNPN, CDR2 SVGIG (reference sequence). This CDR3 reads CAWSVPGSSGNTIYF. DNA for the CDR3: TGTGCCTGGAGTGTCCCCGGGAGCTCTGGAAACACCATATATTTT.

This sequence joins TRBV2 and TRBJ1-2, with D unresolved. This CDR3 spans 14 amino acids. Trimming removed 2 bases at V and 5 bases at J, with 12 bases between. Germline assignment: CDR1 SNHLY and CDR2 FYNNEI. CDR3 sequence (DNA): TGTGCCAGCAGTGAACATCAGACAATATATGGCTACACCTTC. Amino acid sequence: CASSEHQTIYGYTF.

The chain employs TRBV5-1 and TRBJ2-5; possible D gene TRBD1, 7 bases. V lost 6 bases and J 2 bases, leaving 11 bases between the germline ends. The CDR3 runs to 13 residues. Germline V gives CDR1 SGHRS, CDR2 YFSETQ. This CDR3 is CASTGDSQETQYF. CDR3 nucleotides: TGCGCCAGCACGGGGGACAGTCAAGAGACCCAGTACTTC.

This chain links TRBV7-9 with TRBJ1-1; the match to TRBD1 covers 11 bases. This CDR3 contains 16 residues. V shed 7 bases and J 4 bases; nucleotides not matched to a gene: 11. CDR1 SEHNR and CDR2 FQNEAQ come from the germline V gene (reference sequence). CDR3 nucleotide sequence: TGTGCCAGCACCCGGGGGACAGGGGGTTATAGCACTGAAGCTTTCTTT. Translation gives CASTRGTGGYSTEAFF.

V and J are TRBV4-2 and TRBJ1-3, with D unresolved. V was clipped by 1 base and J by 0 bases, with 10 bases between them. Germline V gives CDR1 LGHNA, CDR2 YNFKEQ. The CDR3 consists of 16 residues. The CDR3 is CASSQVDGDSGNTIYF. The CDR3, as DNA: TGTGCCAGCAGCCAAGTAGACGGTGACTCTGGAAACACCATATATTTT.

The chain links TRBV19 to TRBJ1-5; the match to TRBD1 covers 8 bases. The CDR3 consists of 16 residues. The ends lost 8 bases at V and 3 bases at J; junction bases unmatched: 12. The germline V gene encodes CDR1 LNHDA and CDR2 SQIVND (reference sequence). For the CDR3, the DNA is TGTGCCAGTTTACCTACAGGGGGTGGGTTCAATCAGCCCCAGCATTTT. This translates into CASLPTGGGFNQPQHF.

The genes are TRBV27 and TRBJ1-1; unclear D gene. Trimming stripped 6 bases from V and 10 bases from J, with 12 bases between. Per the germline V gene, CDR1 is MNHEY and CDR2 is SMNVEV (reference sequence). The CDR3 loop spans 11 amino acids. This chain's CDR3 is CASSSWTRAFF. The CDR3 DNA reads TGTGCCAGCAGCTCCTGGACCCGAGCTTTCTTT.

On this clone itself: The junction departs from the called germline gene at one end, perhaps through a read error. The chain uses TRBV27 and TRBJ2-3, with 8 nucleotides matching TRBD2. Germline loops: CDR1 MNHEY, CDR2 SMNVEV (reference sequence). This CDR3 comprises 15 residues. The DNA for the CDR3 is TGTGCCAGCACTTTATATAGCGGGACCACAGATACGCAGTATTTT. Translated, it gives CASTLYSGTTDTQYF.

This clone has only a few counts. The genes are TRBV28 and TRBJ2-7, with a weak D call TRBD1 (6 bases). Germline lookup yields CDR1 MDHEN and CDR2 SYDVKM. The length of the CDR3 is 14 residues. The ends were cut back, 5 bases at V and 2 bases at J, with 13 bases in the middle. CDR3 DNA sequence: TGTGCCAGCAGTACAGGGTCCCGTCCCTACGAGCAGTACTTC. It yields the protein CASSTGSRPYEQYF.

The chain links TRBV6-6 to TRBJ1-1, with a possible D match to TRBD1 (5 bases). V was cut by 3 bases and J by 7 bases, with 12 bases left in between. Germline CDR1 and CDR2: MNHNY and SVGAGI (reference sequence). The CDR3 totals 13 residues. Here the CDR3 reads CASSYSDRYEAFF. The DNA for the CDR3 is TGTGCCAGCAGTTATTCAGACAGATATGAAGCTTTCTTT.

The V and J genes are TRBV30 and TRBJ2-2; 8 bases match TRBD1. The CDR3 extends over 15 amino acids. With V trimmed by 3 bases and J by 5 bases, 8 bases remained unmatched. Germline CDR1 GTSNPN, CDR2 SVGIG (reference sequence). The CDR3 is CAWRLQDRATGELFF. The CDR3 nucleotides are TGTGCCTGGAGACTTCAGGACAGGGCTACCGGGGAGCTGTTTTTT.

The V call is TRBV7-8, the J call TRBJ2-1; 10 positions agree with TRBD2. CDR1 is SGHVS and CDR2 is FQNEAQ in the germline V gene. This CDR3 has 18 residues. Trimming took 0 bases from V and 9 from J; bases not matched to a gene: 14. The CDR3 region is CASSLARTSGSPGGEQFF. The CDR3 DNA reads as TGTGCCAGCAGCTTAGCCAGGACTAGCGGATCCCCTGGTGGTGAGCAGTTCTTC.

The chain has TRBV4-1 and TRBJ2-7; TRBD1 is a possible D gene (6 bases). The V end lost 4 bases, the J end lost 3 bases, and 10 bases lay between the germline ends. CDR1 is MGHRA, CDR2 YSYEKL, per germline. The length of the CDR3 is 13 residues. The CDR3 sequence: CASSPRDNYEQYF. The CDR3 DNA follows: TGCGCCAGCAGCCCTAGGGACAACTACGAGCAGTACTTC.